A single sample is the source of the 9 T cell receptor beta chains below, sequenced in a study of blood T cell repertoires in COVID-19. Clones were read by immunoSEQ multiplex PCR, and TCRdb kept only the in-frame ones, dropping some. This table has hundreds of thousands of clones, 70% to 90% appearing once. The material sequenced was PBMCs or T cells enriched from blood (not recorded which). These receptors came from a young man with acute COVID-19.

This clone has a single count. The chain combines TRBV9 with TRBJ1-6; no clear D gene. This CDR3 is built from 12 residues. In germline, CDR1 is SGDLS, CDR2 YYNGEE. Trimming removed 4 bases from V and 6 bases from J, with 5 bases in between. Here the CDR3 DNA reads TGTGCCAGCAGCCCGAGTAATTCACCCCTCCACTTT. This encodes CASSPSNSPLHF.

The CDR3 sequence: CASSFGQEDSYGYTF. The CDR3 DNA reads TGTGCCAGCAGCTTCGGACAGGAAGATTCCTATGGCTACACCTTC. This rearrangement joins TRBV7-2 to TRBJ1-2, with 7 bases that match TRBD1. Germline V gives CDR1 SGHTA, CDR2 FQGNSA. The CDR3 loop spans 15 amino acids. The ends lost 3 bases at V and 4 bases at J; junction bases unmatched: 8. The variable domain in full, completed from reference TRBV7-2 and TRBJ1-2, reads GAGVSQSPSNKVTEKGKDVELRCDPISGHTALYWYRQSLGQGLEFLIYFQGNSAPDKSGLPSDRFSAERTGGSVSTLTIQRTQQEDSAVYLCASSFGQEDSYGYTFGSGTRLTVV.

This chain connects TRBV2 to TRBJ1-5; 7 positions agree with TRBD1. The CDR3 has 14 residues. J lost 5 bases, V lost 4 bases, and 5 bases had no gene match. Germline V gene lookup returns CDR1 SNHLY and CDR2 FYNNEI. CDR3 amino acids: CASSVPQGYQPQHF. The CDR3 nucleotides are TGTGCCAGCAGTGTCCCACAGGGGTATCAGCCCCAGCATTTT.

The V call is TRBV30, the J call TRBJ2-3; D unresolved. Trimming took off 3 bases at V and 5 bases at J, with 9 bases between the two ends. The CDR3 sequence is 12 residues long. Germline V gene sequence: CDR1 GTSNPN, CDR2 SVGIG (reference sequence). In DNA form, the CDR3 reads TGTGCCTGGAGCGTTACGGTAGATACGCAGTATTTT. Protein sequence: CAWSVTVDTQYF.

This clone has just a few counts. The V gene is TRBV6-5, the J gene TRBJ1-6; tentatively, D is TRBD1 (5 bases). V dropped 4 bases and J dropped 13 bases, with 14 bases sitting between them. The CDR3 contains 13 residues. CDR1 and CDR2 from the germline V gene are MNHEY and SVGAGI. CDR3 residues: CASSLSGAVPLHF. The CDR3 nucleotides read TGTGCCAGCAGTTTAAGTGGGGCCGTGCCCCTCCACTTT.

This clone was observed a few times. The CDR3 protein is CATSDLPGQGTSYEQYF. CDR3 sequence (DNA): TGTGCCACCAGTGATTTACCGGGACAGGGGACTTCCTACGAGCAGTACTTC. The chain carries TRBV24-1 and TRBJ2-7, with 10 bases lining up with TRBD1. Germline-derived CDR1 and CDR2 are KGHDR and SFDVKD. After removal of 1 base from V and 1 base from J, the junction contained 6 bases not matched to a gene. The CDR3 extends over 17 amino acids.

The chain has TRBV2 and TRBJ2-7, with 9 nucleotides matching TRBD2. The germline gives CDR1 SNHLY, CDR2 FYNNEI. CDR3 size: 13 residues. J lost 2 bases, V lost 9 bases, and 5 bases had no gene match. The CDR3 sequence: CARDLAGAYEQYF. In DNA form, the CDR3 reads TGTGCCAGAGATTTAGCGGGGGCCTACGAGCAGTACTTC.

This chain joins TRBV13 and TRBJ2-7; TRBD2 matches at 14 bases. The CDR3 is made up of 16 amino acids. The V and J ends lost 4 bases and 6 bases, in that order; junction bases with no gene match: 8. Germline CDR1 PRHDT, CDR2 FYEKMQ (reference sequence). In DNA, the CDR3 is TGTGCCAGCAGCTCTCCGAAGACTAGCGGGGGGGGCGAGCAGTACTTC. Encoded protein: CASSSPKTSGGGEQYF. Full variable domain (rest looked up from reference TRBV13 and TRBJ2-7): AAGVIQSPRHLIKEKRETATLKCYPIPRHDTVYWYQQGPGQDPQFLISFYEKMQSDKGSIPDRFSAQQFSDYHSELNMSSLELGDSALYFCASSSPKTSGGGEQYFGPGTRLTVT.

Points on this clone: The junction does not match germline at one end; this may be a read error. This chain links TRBV27 with TRBJ2-7; a weak D match, TRBD1 (6 bases). The CDR3 is 15 residues long. Germline V gene sequence: CDR1 MNHEY, CDR2 SMNVEV (reference sequence). CDR3 nucleotides: TGTGCCAGCAGTCTATCACGGACAGCAACCTACGAGCAGTACTTC. Translated, it gives CASSLSRTATYEQYF.